Shown below are 15 T cell receptor beta chains from a single sample sequenced in a study of Ad26.COV2.S vaccination and SARS-CoV-2 variants. Treatment reported: some 20 received Ad26.COV2.S at low or high dose, single or two shots; a few received placebo; per-sample allocation not given. The samples were gathered on day 63 after the first injection of vaccine or placebo. Some clones are missing from TCRdb's copy, which holds only in-frame ones; the method was immunoSEQ multiplex PCR. Of fewer than 500,000 clones listed, roughly nine tenths are singletons. Sequencing used peripheral blood, obtained in a trial of Ad26.COV2.S vaccine versus placebo. These receptor sequences come from a person aged 18-60 years who received the Ad26.COV2.S COVID-19 vaccine or a placebo.

V gene TRBV5-1 combines with J gene TRBJ2-7; D not resolved. This CDR3 comprises 15 residues. CDR1 and CDR2 from the germline V gene are SGHRS and YFSETQ. V was trimmed by 4 bases and J by 0 bases, leaving 14 bases between them. CDR3 sequence reads: CASSPTGLSSYEQYF. CDR3 coding DNA: TGCGCCAGCAGCCCCACTGGGCTAAGCTCCTACGAGCAGTACTTC. Full variable domain (remainder filled in from reference TRBV5-1 and TRBJ2-7): KAGVTQTPRYLIKTRGQQVTLSCSPISGHRSVSWYQQTPGQGLQFLFEYFSETQRNKGNFPGRFSGRQFSNSRSEMNVSTLELGDSALYLCASSPTGLSSYEQYFGPGTRLTVT.

The rearrangement joins TRBV7-3 to TRBJ1-1; D is unresolved. Germline values: CDR1 SGHTA, CDR2 FQGTGA. The CDR3 runs 14 residues. Trimming cost V 5 bases and J 3 bases, with 13 bases left between them. The CDR3 DNA reads as TGTGCCAGCAGCCCCAGTGGAAGGGACACTGAAGCTTTCTTT. Translating gives CASSPSGRDTEAFF.

In its sample, this clone was seen a few times. This chain uses TRBV2 with TRBJ1-2, with no clear D. V gave up 8 bases and J gave up 1 base, with 5 bases separating them. The length of the CDR3 is 11 residues. CDR1 is SNHLY, CDR2 FYNNEI, per germline. The CDR3 region is CASDLNYGYTF. The CDR3 bases are TGTGCCAGCGACCTTAACTATGGCTACACCTTC.

V gene TRBV7-8 combines with J gene TRBJ2-1, with D unresolved. Trimming took 0 bases from V and 8 from J, leaving 8 bases between them. The CDR3 sequence is 13 residues long. From germline, CDR1 is SGHVS and CDR2 FQNEAQ. The DNA for the CDR3 is TGTGCCAGCAGCTTAGCTGCGGTCGATGAGCAGTTCTTC. This encodes CASSLAAVDEQFF.

V and J are TRBV6-2 or TRBV6-3 and TRBJ1-4; no clear D. V lost 5 bases and J lost 8, with 9 bases in between. Germline values: CDR1 MNHEY, CDR2 SVGEGT. The CDR3 runs to 12 residues. The CDR3 DNA follows: TGTGCCAGCAGTCACCCCGAGGAAAAACTGTTTTTT. Translating gives CASSHPEEKLFF.

V is TRBV7-2 and J is TRBJ1-4; D unresolved. The CDR3 consists of 13 residues. CDR1 SGHTA and CDR2 FQGNSA come from the germline V gene. Trimming took 5 bases from V and 7 from J, leaving 11 bases between them. The CDR3 coding sequence is TGTGCCAGCAGCCCCAGGCCATCTGAAAAACTGTTTTTT. Residues: CASSPRPSEKLFF.

This chain joins TRBV2 and TRBJ2-5, with TRBD1 identical over 7 bases. Germline V lookup: CDR1 SNHLY, CDR2 FYNNEI. The CDR3 length is 15 residues. V lost 4 bases, J lost 2 bases, and 7 bases stayed unmatched. Here the CDR3 DNA reads TGTGCCAGCAGTGTTGAAGGGGGCGGTCAAGAGACCCAGTACTTC. Its translation is CASSVEGGGQETQYF.

This rearrangement joins TRBV30 to TRBJ1-1; D unclear. Germline CDR1 is GTSNPN and CDR2 is SVGIG (reference sequence). The V end lost 0 bases, the J end lost 4 bases, and 9 bases lay between the germline ends. The CDR3 consists of 13 residues. The CDR3 DNA reads TGTGCCTGGAGTGTAACGGGAGGCACTGAAGCTTTCTTT. Protein: CAWSVTGGTEAFF.

This chain joins TRBV2 and TRBJ2-7; TRBD1 is a possible D gene (5 bases). This CDR3 is 14 amino acids long. From germline, CDR1 is SNHLY and CDR2 FYNNEI. Trimming removed 3 bases from V and 1 base from J, with 10 bases in between. The CDR3: CASSDQGFSYEQYV. The CDR3 bases are TGTGCCAGCAGTGATCAGGGTTTTTCCTACGAGCAGTACGTC.

This chain links TRBV19 with TRBJ2-3; 7 positions match TRBD2. CDR1 is LNHDA and CDR2 is SQIVND in the germline V gene (reference sequence). This CDR3 contains 15 residues. V was pared by 4 bases and J by 2 bases, with 6 bases of the junction left unmatched. CDR3 coding DNA: TGTGCCAGTAGTACATGGCGGGGGACCACAGATACGCAGTATTTT. Its translation is CASSTWRGTTDTQYF.

This rearrangement joins TRBV6-5 to TRBJ1-4; 7 bases map to TRBD1. The V gene's germline CDR1 is MNHEY and CDR2 SVGAGI. The CDR3 has 15 residues. The trim removed 2 bases at V and 3 bases at J, leaving 3 bases unmatched. The CDR3 DNA sequence: TGTGCCAGCAGTTACCAGACAGGGCCTAATGAAAAACTGTTTTTT. The encoded protein is CASSYQTGPNEKLFF.

V is TRBV20-1 and J is TRBJ2-1; D is undetermined. Trimming shortened V by 5 bases and J by 8 bases, and 16 bases separated the two germline ends. Germline V CDR1 and CDR2: DFQATT, SNEGSKA (reference sequence). This CDR3 has 13 amino acids. The CDR3 sequence: CSAREIPGYEQFF. For the CDR3, the DNA is TGCAGTGCTCGTGAGATCCCGGGCTATGAGCAGTTCTTC.

The chain links TRBV6-1 to TRBJ2-1, with D possibly TRBD1 on 6 matching bases. CDR1 MNHNS and CDR2 SASEGT come from the germline V gene. The germline V and J ends were trimmed by 3 bases and 4 bases, with 13 bases remaining between them. This CDR3 is built from 15 residues. CDR3 sequence reads: CASSDSGDVYNEQFF. CDR3 in DNA: TGTGCCAGCAGTGATTCAGGGGACGTTTACAATGAGCAGTTCTTC.

V gene TRBV19 combines with J gene TRBJ1-1; 7 bases map to TRBD1. The germline gives CDR1 LNHDA, CDR2 SQIVND (reference sequence). The CDR3 consists of 13 residues. The V and J ends lost 5 bases and 7 bases, in that order; junction bases with no gene match: 7. DNA for the CDR3: TGTGCCAGTAGTCCTTGGACAGGCCGTGAAGCTTTCTTT. Amino acid sequence: CASSPWTGREAFF.

This rearrangement joins TRBV25-1 to TRBJ2-7, with 10 bases identical to TRBD1. The J segment lost 2 bases and the V segment lost 3 bases, leaving 7 bases of the junction unmatched. Germline V gene data show CDR1 as MGHDK and CDR2 as SYGVNS. CDR3 length: 16 amino acids. The CDR3 nucleotides read TGTGCCAGCAGTGATACCGGGACAGGGGACGCCTACGAGCAGTACGTC. Its protein is CASSDTGTGDAYEQYV.